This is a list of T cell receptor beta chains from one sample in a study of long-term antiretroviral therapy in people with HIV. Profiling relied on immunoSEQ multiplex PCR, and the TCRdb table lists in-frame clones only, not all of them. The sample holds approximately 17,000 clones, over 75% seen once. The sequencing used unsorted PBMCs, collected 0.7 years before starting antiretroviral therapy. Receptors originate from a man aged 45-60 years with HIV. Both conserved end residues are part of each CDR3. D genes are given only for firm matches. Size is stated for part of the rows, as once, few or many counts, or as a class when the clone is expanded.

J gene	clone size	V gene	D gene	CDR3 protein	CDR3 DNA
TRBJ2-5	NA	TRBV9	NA	CASSGGGSSYQETQYF	TGTGCCAGCAGCGGGGGTGGTAGCTCGTACCAAGAGACCCAGTACTTC
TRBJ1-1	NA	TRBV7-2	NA	CASSFQGRDTEAFF	TGTGCCAGCAGCTTCCAGGGCCGGGACACTGAAGCTTTCTTT
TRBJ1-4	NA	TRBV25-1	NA	CASSELTGYNEKLFF	TGTGCCAGCAGTGAACTTACTGGTTATAATGAAAAACTGTTTTTT
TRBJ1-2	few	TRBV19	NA	CATTGQGFRDTYGYTF	TGTGCCACCACCGGCCAGGGCTTTAGAGACACCTATGGCTACACCTTC
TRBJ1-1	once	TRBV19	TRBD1	CASSIGQGVAEAFF	TGTGCCAGTAGTATCGGGCAGGGGGTGGCTGAAGCTTTCTTT
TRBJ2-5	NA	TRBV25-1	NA	CASSGYDSQETQYF	TGTGCCAGCAGTGGGTATGACAGCCAAGAGACCCAGTACTTC
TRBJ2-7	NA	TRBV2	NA	CASSGVSRAYEQYF	TGTGCCAGCAGTGGGGTTAGCAGGGCCTACGAGCAGTACTTC
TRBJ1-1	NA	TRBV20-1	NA	CSANGDVAFF	TGCAGTGCTAATGGGGATGTAGCTTTCTTT
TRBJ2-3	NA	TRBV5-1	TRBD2	CASSLVLAGTDTQYF	TGCGCCAGCAGCTTGGTACTAGCGGGAACAGATACGCAGTATTTT
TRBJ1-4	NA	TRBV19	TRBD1	CASRPRTGQLFF	TGTGCCAGTAGACCTCGGACAGGGCAACTGTTTTTT
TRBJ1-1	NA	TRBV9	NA	CASSVEPGENTEAFF	TGTGCCAGCAGCGTAGAACCAGGGGAGAACACTGAAGCTTTCTTT
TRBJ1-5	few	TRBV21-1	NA	CATSKWQPQHF	TGTGCCACCTCCAAGTGGCAGCCCCAGCATTTT